The TCR beta chain under discussion was sequenced for a study of T cell repertoires in cytomegalovirus infection (dated by TCRdb to between 2017 and 2020). Looking at the study overall: Recently identified HLA-C-restricted CMV epitopes, whose presentation resists viral immunomodulation, were targeted by peptide stimulations together with well-studied HLA-B-restricted epitopes. Because public TCR beta signatures pointed to carriage of CMV infection together with the matching HLA type, the HLA type of each donor mattered for the analysis.

Reads for this sample came from an Illumina HiSeq 1500. In-frame beta chains were kept once TCRdb had trimmed the public reads at Q25 with fastp and called clones with MiXCR. Merged by CDR3 protein, the rows form single entries marked with the most common genes and DNA. The sample profile shows 900,000 to 950,000 distinct CDR3 sequences; 31% of them were found once. Of the sample, roughly 13% falls within the top ten clones. The full study reports these points: The ex vivo response was dominated by HLA-C-restricted CMV-specific TCR beta clonotypes, which also provided the single most frequent clonotype in two of eight donors. In both this cohort and an independent roughly 330-donor cohort, the cumulative frequency of public TCR beta family members distinguished carriers of CMV infection plus the relevant HLA type.

The germline V gene (reference sequence) specifies SEHNR as CDR1 and FQNEAQ as CDR2. The CDR3 spans 16 residues, from the cysteine through the phenylalanine. Of the read, only the CDR3 DNA is kept; its 48 bases are in frame from base 1. The V end loses 4 bases and the J end loses 5 bases, and a stretch of 15 bases separates them. The treatment or condition tag for this specimen amounts to: in vitro stimulation with specific CMV peptide epitopes to enrich CMV-specific T cells. Points on this clonotype: There is no known antigen for this receptor. Nothing much larger sits one base from this clone, and base qualities are not available.

The clonotype was recovered from a human donor in good health (CMV status not recorded). Some clones in this sample may be carry-over from other donors' samples. Sequences were derived from cultured CD8+ T cells from PBMCs, sampled from culture after CMV antigen stimulation. The receptor chain draws on TRBV7-9 and TRBJ1-6, with the D gene too uncertain to name. The CDR3 protein is CASSSPSGPHNSPLHF. The sequence in DNA is TGTGCCAGCAGCTCCCCCTCCGGGCCCCATAATTCACCCCTCCACTTT.